The 18 T cell receptor beta chains in this list originate from one sample, sequenced in a study of blood T cells in healthy people across ages. Sample-barcoded 5' priming and a J-beta primer mix drove a second PCR of roughly 7 to 11 cycles. MiXCR, applied by TCRdb to the 5' RACE reads, yields one record per CDR3 protein. Here the sample spans about 1,400,000 distinct CDR3 sequences, 40% to 50% being singletons. The sequencing input was blood. These receptors were collected from a woman aged 18-29 years in good health.

The chain is built from TRBV29-1 and TRBJ2-2, with 7 bases aligning to TRBD1. The CDR3 sequence is 12 residues long. V gave up 3 bases and J gave up 6 bases; unmatched junction bases: 1. Germline V lookup: CDR1 SQVTM, CDR2 ANQGSEA. In DNA, the CDR3 is TGCAGCGTTGAGCAGGGGGCCGGGGAGCTGTTTTTT. Translating it yields CSVEQGAGELFF.

The CDR3 nucleotides are TGTGCCAGCAGTGAAGAGGATGGCTACACCTTC. Translating it yields CASSEEDGYTF. The V call is TRBV2, the J call TRBJ1-2; the D is unclear. CDR3 length: 11 amino acids. Per germline, CDR1 SNHLY and CDR2 FYNNEI. With 1 base removed from V and 6 bases from J, the gap between germline ends came to 3 bases.

This clonotype has more than one count but fewer than ten. This chain links TRBV6-1 with TRBJ2-3; D call uncertain. Germline values: CDR1 MNHNS, CDR2 SASEGT. The CDR3 loop spans 14 amino acids. Trimming pared 4 bases from V and 4 bases from J, leaving 12 bases between. As DNA, the CDR3 is TGTGCCAGCAGTGGAGCTACCCAGGCAGATACGCAGTATTTT. Amino acids: CASSGATQADTQYF.

V is TRBV3-1 and J is TRBJ2-5; TRBD2 matches 7 bases. CDR1 is LGHDT, CDR2 YNNKEL, per germline (reference sequence). The CDR3 runs 14 residues. The ends lost 4 bases at V and 7 bases at J; junction bases unmatched: 9. The CDR3 region has the DNA TGTGCCAGCAGCCCGACTAGCCAGGCCCGGACCCAGTACTTC. It is translated as CASSPTSQARTQYF.

V gene TRBV20-1 combines with J gene TRBJ1-1; 7 bases fit TRBD1. This CDR3 has 13 amino acids. CDR1 and CDR2 (germline): DFQATT, SNEGSKA (reference sequence). V lost 3 bases to trimming and J lost 8 bases; unmatched junction nucleotides: 9. Here the CDR3 DNA reads TGCAGTGCTAGCGGGAACAGGGGCGGAGAAGCTTTCTTT. It encodes CSASGNRGGEAFF.

This clonotype was detected only a few times. The rearrangement joins TRBV6-6 to TRBJ1-2, with D possibly matching TRBD1 (5 bases). The ends were cut back, 0 bases at V and 3 bases at J, with 14 bases in the middle. The CDR3 contains 16 residues. Germline CDR1 MNHNY, CDR2 SVGAGI (reference sequence). DNA for the CDR3: TGTGCCAGCAGTTACTCGGGGCCCGCAGCCTACTATGGCTACACCTTC. Amino acids: CASSYSGPAAYYGYTF.

This clonotype has a handful of counts. V usage is TRBV25-1 and J usage is TRBJ2-5; D remains unclear. The CDR3 totals 13 residues. V lost 8 bases, J lost 2 bases, and 12 bases lay in between. Per germline, CDR1 MGHDK and CDR2 SYGVNS. CDR3 amino acids: CASAWGKQETQYF. The CDR3, as DNA: TGTGCCAGCGCCTGGGGAAAGCAAGAGACCCAGTACTTC.

This rearrangement joins TRBV5-6 to TRBJ2-1; TRBD1 matches at 7 bases. The J segment lost 6 bases and the V segment lost 3 bases, leaving 9 bases of the junction unmatched. The CDR3 has 15 amino acids. Germline CDR1 reads SGHDT; CDR2 reads YYEEEE. The CDR3 sequence is CASSSGQLQGNEQFF. For the CDR3, the DNA is TGTGCCAGCAGCTCGGGACAGCTACAGGGCAATGAGCAGTTCTTC.

Comments on this clonotype: At one boundary the junction diverges from the germline segment, which might be a read error. The V gene is TRBV11-2, the J gene TRBJ1-1; unclear D gene. CDR1 and CDR2 from the germline V gene are SGHAT and FQNNGV. The CDR3 extends over 17 amino acids. In DNA form, the CDR3 reads TGTGTCAGCAGCTTAATCCCACTACAGAGTCGGAACACTGAAGCTTTCTTT. This gives the protein CVSSLIPLQSRNTEAFF.

The J gene is TRBJ2-3, the V gene TRBV11-1; D ambiguous. CDR3 size: 12 residues. Trimming cost V 6 bases and J 6 bases, with 10 bases left between them. Germline V gene lookup returns CDR1 SGHAT and CDR2 FQDESV (reference sequence). DNA for the CDR3: TGTGCCAGCAGGAGTAACTTGGATACGCAGTATTTT. Its translation is CASRSNLDTQYF.

CDR3 region: CSVELLKTSGSYEQYF. The DNA for the CDR3 is TGCAGCGTTGAATTGTTAAAGACTAGCGGGAGCTACGAGCAGTACTTC. The genes are TRBV29-1 and TRBJ2-7; 12 nucleotides line up with TRBD2. After removal of 2 bases from V and 3 bases from J, the junction contained 8 bases not matched to a gene. Germline V CDR1 and CDR2: SQVTM, ANQGSEA. The CDR3 has 16 residues.

The chain combines TRBV7-9 with TRBJ2-1, with D possibly matching TRBD2 (7 bases). CDR1 SEHNR and CDR2 FQNEAQ come from the germline V gene (reference sequence). Trimming shortened V by 6 bases and J by 2 bases, and 17 bases separated the two germline ends. The CDR3 contains 16 residues. Here the CDR3 DNA reads TGTGCCAGCAGGCAGGGAGGGGGGCTCGCCTACAATGAGCAGTTCTTC. It translates to CASRQGGGLAYNEQFF.

The rearrangement uses TRBV24-1 and TRBJ2-1, with D possibly being TRBD1 (6 bases). CDR3 size: 11 residues. V was trimmed by 5 bases and J by 13 bases, leaving 11 bases between them. Looked up from germline, CDR1 is KGHDR and CDR2 is SFDVKD. The chain's CDR3 is CATSGAGEQFF. The CDR3 DNA is TGTGCCACCAGTGGGGCAGGGGAACAGTTCTTC.

This chain links TRBV21-1 with TRBJ2-7; the table's TRBD1 call for D was not verified on the DNA. TRBV21-1 corresponds to a pseudogene. The CDR3 runs 15 residues. CDR3 residues: CASSARAGFPYEQYF. In nucleotides, the CDR3 is TGTGCCAGCAGCGCCCGGGCAGGGTTTCCCTACGAGCAGTACTTC.

This chain connects TRBV7-2 to TRBJ1-2, with D unresolved. Trimming shortened V by 1 base and J by 4 bases, and 13 bases separated the two germline ends. CDR1 is SGHTA and CDR2 is FQGNSA in the germline V gene. This CDR3 spans 15 amino acids. The CDR3 coding sequence is TGTGCCAGCAGCTTAGGAATTTCGCCCACCTATGGCTACACCTTC. Encoded protein: CASSLGISPTYGYTF. Drawing the rest from reference TRBV7-2 and TRBJ1-2, the complete variable domain is GAGVSQSPSNKVTEKGKDVELRCDPISGHTALYWYRQSLGQGLEFLIYFQGNSAPDKSGLPSDRFSAERTGGSVSTLTIQRTQQEDSAVYLCASSLGISPTYGYTFGSGTRLTVV.

The V and J genes are TRBV7-9 and TRBJ2-3; D ambiguous. Trimming stripped 1 base from V and 3 bases from J, with 11 bases between. The CDR3 runs to 15 residues. Germline assignment: CDR1 SEHNR and CDR2 FQNEAQ (reference sequence). CDR3 residues: CASSLVALATDTQYF. The CDR3 DNA sequence: TGTGCCAGCAGCTTAGTTGCCCTCGCGACAGATACGCAGTATTTT. The entire variable domain, with the rest obtained from reference TRBV7-9 and TRBJ2-3, is as follows: DTGVSQNPRHKITKRGQNVTFRCDPISEHNRLYWYRQTLGQGPEFLTYFQNEAQLEKSRLLSDRFSAERPKGSFSTLEIQRTEQGDSAMYLCASSLVALATDTQYFGPGTRLTVL.

The chain carries TRBV29-1 and TRBJ1-1; the D is unclear. V shed 7 bases and J shed 8 bases, with 20 bases lying between them. The CDR3 spans 13 residues. The germline gives CDR1 SQVTM, CDR2 ANQGSEA. The CDR3 loop is CSAWEPNGAEAFF. The CDR3 bases are TGCAGCGCATGGGAACCCAACGGAGCCGAAGCTTTCTTT.

The chain carries TRBV7-9 and TRBJ2-1, with 10 bases fitting TRBD2. CDR1 and CDR2 (germline): SEHNR, FQNEAQ (reference sequence). V trimming: 4 bases; J trimming: 7 bases; junction bases outside the gene matches: 10. The CDR3 contains 16 residues. The CDR3 DNA follows: TGTGCCAGCAGCTCCGCACAGCGGGAGGGTGGGAATGAGCAGTTCTTC. This gives the protein CASSSAQREGGNEQFF.